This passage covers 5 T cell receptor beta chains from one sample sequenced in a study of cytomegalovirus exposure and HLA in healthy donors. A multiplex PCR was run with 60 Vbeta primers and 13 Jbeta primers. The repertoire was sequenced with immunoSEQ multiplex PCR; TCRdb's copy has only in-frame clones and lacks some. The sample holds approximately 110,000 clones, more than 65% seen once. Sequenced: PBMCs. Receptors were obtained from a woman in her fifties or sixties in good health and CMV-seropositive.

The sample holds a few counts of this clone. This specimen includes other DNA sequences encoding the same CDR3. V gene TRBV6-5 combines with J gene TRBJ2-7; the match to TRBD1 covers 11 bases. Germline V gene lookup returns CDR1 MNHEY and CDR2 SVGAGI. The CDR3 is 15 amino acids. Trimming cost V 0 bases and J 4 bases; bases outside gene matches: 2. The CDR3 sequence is CASSYSGTGGYEQYF. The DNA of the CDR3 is TGTGCCAGCAGTTACTCGGGGACAGGGGGGTACGAGCAGTACTTC.

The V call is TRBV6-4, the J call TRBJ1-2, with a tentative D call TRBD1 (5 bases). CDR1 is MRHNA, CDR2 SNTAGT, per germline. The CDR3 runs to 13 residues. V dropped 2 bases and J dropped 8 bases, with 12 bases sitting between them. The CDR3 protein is CASSDRGIQGYTF. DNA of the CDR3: TGTGCCAGCAGTGACCGGGGGATTCAAGGCTACACCTTC.

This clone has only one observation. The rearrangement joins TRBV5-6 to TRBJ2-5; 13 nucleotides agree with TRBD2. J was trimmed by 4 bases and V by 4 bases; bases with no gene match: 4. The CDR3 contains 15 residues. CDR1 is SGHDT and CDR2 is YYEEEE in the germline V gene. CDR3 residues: CASSLTSGRSETQYF. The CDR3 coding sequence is TGTGCCAGCAGCCTGACTAGCGGGAGGTCAGAGACCCAGTACTTC.

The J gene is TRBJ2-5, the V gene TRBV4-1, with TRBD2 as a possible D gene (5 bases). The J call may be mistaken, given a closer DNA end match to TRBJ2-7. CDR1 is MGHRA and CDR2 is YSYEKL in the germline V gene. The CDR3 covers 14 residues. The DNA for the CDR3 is TGCGCCAGCAGCCAAGATCTCGGGGTGGCCGAGCAGTACTTC. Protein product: CASSQDLGVAEQYF.

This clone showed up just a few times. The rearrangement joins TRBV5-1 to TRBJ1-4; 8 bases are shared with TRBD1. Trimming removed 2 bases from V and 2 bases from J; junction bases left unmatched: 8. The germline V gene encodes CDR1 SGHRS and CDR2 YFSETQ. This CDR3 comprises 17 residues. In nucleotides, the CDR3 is TGCGCCAGCAGCTTCCAAGGACAGGGTATGACTAATGAAAAACTGTTTTTT. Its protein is CASSFQGQGMTNEKLFF.